These 4 T cell receptor beta chains originate from one sample sequenced in a study of CD8 T cells in ankylosing spondylitis. The antigens of these receptors remain unknown. Study outcomes and limitations: Several highly homologous variants made up a TCR beta motif, and this motif appeared characteristic of ankylosing spondylitis blood.

TCRdb re-analysed the 5' RACE reads in MiXCR, keeping a single row per CDR3 protein. The table has 400,000 or so distinct CDR3 sequences, around 26% seen once; the top ten hold about 0.92%. The material sequenced was blood, either unsorted or a sorted T cell fraction (not recorded which). The receptors stem from a male donor with ankylosing spondylitis.

The V and J genes are TRBV12-3 or TRBV12-4 and TRBJ1-5; D is undetermined. V lost 4 bases and J lost 0, with 10 bases in between. The CDR3 has 15 amino acids. The chain's CDR3 is CASSSRDLSNQPQHF. CDR3 DNA sequence: TGTGCCAGCAGTTCCCGGGATCTTAGCAATCAGCCCCAGCATTTT.

The chain couples TRBV5-1 to TRBJ1-1; unclear D gene. The CDR3 contains 13 residues. Trimming shortened V by 4 bases and J by 4 bases, and 11 bases separated the two germline ends. CDR1 SGHRS and CDR2 YFSETQ come from the germline V gene. The chain's CDR3 is CASSQDLGTEAFF. CDR3 in DNA: TGCGCCAGCAGCCAGGACTTGGGCACTGAAGCTTTCTTT.

The V and J genes are TRBV2 and TRBJ2-3, with no clear D. The V gene's germline CDR1 is SNHLY and CDR2 FYNNEI. The CDR3 sequence is 14 residues long. Trimming took 2 bases from V and 2 from J, leaving 8 bases between them. The CDR3 protein is CASSENSYTDTQYF. CDR3 bases: TGTGCCAGCAGTGAAAACTCGTACACAGATACGCAGTATTTT.

This clonotype was observed a few times. In DNA, the CDR3 is TGCAGTGCTAGAGATCGTTCGGGGCATCAGCCCCAGCATTTT. It encodes CSARDRSGHQPQHF. The J gene is TRBJ1-5, the V gene TRBV20-1; D may be TRBD1 (5 bases). V was clipped by 0 bases and J by 5 bases, with 11 bases between them. This CDR3 has 14 amino acids. Germline assignment: CDR1 DFQATT and CDR2 SNEGSKA (reference sequence).